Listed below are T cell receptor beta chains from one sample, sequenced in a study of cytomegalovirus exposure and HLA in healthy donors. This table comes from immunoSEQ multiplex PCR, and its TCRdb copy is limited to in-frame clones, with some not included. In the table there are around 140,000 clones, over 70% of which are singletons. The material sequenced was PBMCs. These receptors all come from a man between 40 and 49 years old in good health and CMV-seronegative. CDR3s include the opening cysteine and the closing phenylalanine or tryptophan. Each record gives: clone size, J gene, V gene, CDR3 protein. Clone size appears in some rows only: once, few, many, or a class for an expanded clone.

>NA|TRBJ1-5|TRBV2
CASSEDQVPNQPQHF
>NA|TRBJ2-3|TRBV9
CASTFSPTSASTDTQYF
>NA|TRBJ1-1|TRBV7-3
CASSLMADGAEAFF
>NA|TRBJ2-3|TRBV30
CAWSVTLAGGPDTQYF
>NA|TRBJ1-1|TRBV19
CASSNTGGFTEAFF
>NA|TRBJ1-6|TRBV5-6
CASSLGTRSSYNSPLHF
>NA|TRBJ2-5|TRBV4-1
CASSQEDLGETQYF
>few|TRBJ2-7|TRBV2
CASIYQGEGGGYEQYF
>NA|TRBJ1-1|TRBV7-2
CASSSYRNAEAFF
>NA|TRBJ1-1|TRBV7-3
CASSPQLVGQGGRAFF
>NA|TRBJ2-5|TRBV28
CASRTAQETQYF
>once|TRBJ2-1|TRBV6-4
CASSRTSLNEQFF
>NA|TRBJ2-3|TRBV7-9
CASSPTVGTDTQYF
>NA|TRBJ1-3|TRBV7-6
CASSMRSGQSSGNTIYF
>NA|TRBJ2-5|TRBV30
CACLAGKTQYF
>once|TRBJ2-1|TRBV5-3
CARSFGGIGTETYNEQFF
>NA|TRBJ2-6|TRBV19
CASSITDRGLTGANVLTF
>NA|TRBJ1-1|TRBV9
CASSVVGQGMTEAFF
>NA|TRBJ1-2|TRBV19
CASSPGQGNYGYTF
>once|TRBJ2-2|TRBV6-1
CASSSDRANTGELFF
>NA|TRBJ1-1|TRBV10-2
CASIKGQNTPLGTEAFF
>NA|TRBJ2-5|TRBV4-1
CASSQGDFQETQYF
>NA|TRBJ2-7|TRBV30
CAWVDRGRVKVEQYF
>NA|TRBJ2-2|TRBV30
CAWSSSSGTVNTGELFF
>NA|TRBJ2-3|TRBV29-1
CSVDGAGGSADTQYF
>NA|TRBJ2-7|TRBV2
CATLGDEQYF
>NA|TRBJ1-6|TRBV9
CASSEYRETTLNSPLHF
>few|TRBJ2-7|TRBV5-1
CASRYSPILAGSSYEQYF
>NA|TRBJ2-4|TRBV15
CATRPPGGARSGNIQYF
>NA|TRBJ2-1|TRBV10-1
CASSWRTGDNEQFF